What follows are 30 T cell receptor beta chains derived from one specimen sequenced in a study of shared clonotypes between healthy human individuals. Clones were read by immunoSEQ multiplex PCR, and TCRdb kept only the in-frame ones, dropping some. The top ten hold 0.14% of the sample, which has roughly 2.5 million clones, roughly nine tenths seen once. The sequenced sample was naive CD4+ T cells sorted from blood. Sample subset: CD45RA+ positively selected. These receptors came from a man between 18 and 35 years old in good health.

Remarks on this clone: Germline and junction disagree at one end, which may indicate a read error. V is TRBV20-1 and J is TRBJ2-5; no definite D call. Germline V lookup: CDR1 DFQATT, CDR2 SNEGSKA (reference sequence). There are 11 residues in the CDR3. CDR3: CSVRHSETQYF. CDR3 in DNA: TGCAGTGTTAGACACTCGGAGACCCAGTACTTC.

Worth noting for this clone: This specimen includes other DNA sequences encoding the same CDR3. This chain joins TRBV10-1 and TRBJ1-1; unclear D gene. This CDR3 has 13 amino acids. The V end lost 0 bases, the J end lost 2 bases, and 4 bases lay between the germline ends. The germline V gene encodes CDR1 WNHNN and CDR2 SYGVQD (reference sequence). The CDR3 DNA reads TGCGCCAGCAGTGAGTCCGGTAACACTGAAGCTTTCTTT. Protein sequence: CASSESGNTEAFF.

The count of this clone is one. This chain links TRBV6-1 with TRBJ2-7; D is unresolved. The CDR3 contains 12 residues. CDR1 MNHNS and CDR2 SASEGT come from the germline V gene. Trimming shortened V by 2 bases and J by 6 bases, and 8 bases separated the two germline ends. CDR3 loop: CASSEFTGEQYF. The CDR3 nucleotides are TGTGCCAGCAGTGAATTTACTGGCGAGCAGTACTTC.

This clone was found a few times. This chain uses TRBV29-1 with TRBJ1-1; unclear D gene. Trimming removed 3 bases from V and 0 bases from J, with 11 bases in between. This CDR3 has 14 amino acids. CDR1 is SQVTM, CDR2 ANQGSEA, per germline. The CDR3 DNA reads TGCAGCGTTGAGGGCCACAACATGAACACTGAAGCTTTCTTT. Translating it yields CSVEGHNMNTEAFF.

This clone has only one observation. The genes are TRBV5-5 and TRBJ1-2; 8 nucleotides align to TRBD1. This CDR3 region has 13 residues. J was trimmed by 7 bases and V by 4 bases; bases with no gene match: 6. Germline loops: CDR1 SGHKS, CDR2 YYEKEE (reference sequence). The CDR3 region is CASSQTGVGGYTF. The CDR3 coding sequence is TGTGCCAGCAGCCAGACAGGGGTCGGTGGCTACACCTTC. Using reference TRBV5-5 and TRBJ1-2 for the parts outside the CDR3, the full variable domain is DAGVTQSPTHLIKTRGQQVTLRCSPISGHKSVSWYQQVLGQGPQFIFQYYEKEERGRGNFPDRFSARQFPNYSSELNVNALLLGDSALYLCASSQTGVGGYTFGSGTRLTVV.

The chain uses TRBV28 and TRBJ2-3; TRBD2 matches at 10 bases. The CDR3 extends over 15 amino acids. CDR1 and CDR2 from the germline V gene are MDHEN and SYDVKM. The trim removed 5 bases at V and 6 bases at J, leaving 8 bases unmatched. CDR3 residues: CASSPRTSGGDTQYF. The CDR3 nucleotides read TGTGCCAGCAGTCCTAGGACTAGCGGCGGTGATACGCAGTATTTT.

The chain couples TRBV23-1 to TRBJ2-1, with a possible D match to TRBD1 (6 bases). TRBV23-1 is labeled an ORF, and its function is uncertain. V was trimmed by 8 bases and J by 10 bases, leaving 24 bases between them. The CDR3 runs to 15 residues. CDR3 loop: CASHCGVVWGTEQFF. CDR3 nucleotide sequence: TGCGCCAGCCACTGCGGCGTGGTGTGGGGGACAGAGCAGTTCTTC.

V and J are TRBV7-9 and TRBJ1-2; D unclear. CDR3 length: 16 residues. Germline V gives CDR1 SEHNR, CDR2 FQNEAQ (reference sequence). The ends were cut back, 1 base at V and 3 bases at J, with 15 bases in the middle. The chain's CDR3 is CASSLVVWGADYGYTF. CDR3 in DNA: TGTGCCAGCAGCTTAGTTGTATGGGGTGCTGACTATGGCTACACCTTC.

This sequence joins TRBV19 and TRBJ2-7; TRBD1 agrees at 12 bases. The CDR3 length is 16 residues. Trimming cost V 5 bases and J 5 bases; bases outside gene matches: 10. Germline CDR1 LNHDA, CDR2 SQIVND (reference sequence). The CDR3 DNA sequence: TGTGCCAGTAGTCCCGGGACAGGGGGCATATTCCACGAGCAGTACTTC. Protein sequence: CASSPGTGGIFHEQYF.

The chain couples TRBV14 to TRBJ2-7; possible D gene TRBD1, 6 bases. CDR3 length: 15 residues. Germline-derived CDR1 and CDR2 are SGHDN and FVKESK. V gave up 4 bases and J gave up 3 bases, with 16 bases separating them. CDR3 sequence: CASSRFGTIGYEQYF. The CDR3 DNA reads as TGTGCCAGCAGCCGATTTGGGACAATAGGCTACGAGCAGTACTTC. Full variable domain (missing parts from reference TRBV14 and TRBJ2-7): EAGVTQFPSHSVIEKGQTVTLRCDPISGHDNLYWYRRVMGKEIKFLLHFVKESKQDESGMPNNRFLAERTGGTYSTLKVQPAELEDSGVYFCASSRFGTIGYEQYFGPGTRLTVT.

The V and J genes are TRBV14 and TRBJ1-2; weak D call: TRBD1 (5 bases). The ends were cut back, 4 bases at V and 8 bases at J, with 11 bases in the middle. This CDR3 contains 12 residues. Germline CDR1 and CDR2: SGHDN and FVKESK. CDR3 amino acids: CASSPSGVGYTF. The CDR3 bases are TGTGCCAGCAGCCCTTCGGGGGTAGGCTACACCTTC.

This sequence joins TRBV2 and TRBJ1-1; D not certain. Germline V gene data show CDR1 as SNHLY and CDR2 as FYNNEI. The ends were cut back, 5 bases at V and 0 bases at J, with 7 bases in the middle. This CDR3 is 13 amino acids long. Here the CDR3 reads CASSINMNTEAFF. The CDR3 DNA reads TGTGCCAGCAGTATTAACATGAACACTGAAGCTTTCTTT.

V gene TRBV4-1 combines with J gene TRBJ2-5; weak D call: TRBD2 (5 bases). From germline, CDR1 is MGHRA and CDR2 YSYEKL. Trimming removed 0 bases from V and 4 bases from J, with 15 bases in between. The CDR3 sequence is 16 residues long. Here the CDR3 reads CASSQEEEWMTETQYF. The CDR3 DNA reads as TGCGCCAGCAGCCAAGAGGAGGAGTGGATGACAGAGACCCAGTACTTC.

The J gene is TRBJ2-5, the V gene TRBV7-2; TRBD2 aligns across 10 bases. The V gene's germline CDR1 is SGHTA and CDR2 FQGNSA. V shed 6 bases, J shed 3 bases, and the junction held 7 bases outside the gene matches. The CDR3 runs 15 residues. The CDR3 DNA reads as TGTGCCAGCAGTTGGAGCGGGAGGGCCGAAGAGACCCAGTACTTC. Translating gives CASSWSGRAEETQYF.

The chain recombines TRBV2 with TRBJ1-1, with TRBD1 matching 10 bases. The ends lost 7 bases at V and 3 bases at J; junction bases unmatched: 5. CDR1 and CDR2 (germline): SNHLY, FYNNEI. CDR3 length: 14 amino acids. The DNA of the CDR3 is TGTGCCAGCACCCTAGGGACAGGGGACACTGAAGCTTTCTTT. Amino acids: CASTLGTGDTEAFF.

The chain has TRBV6-5 and TRBJ2-3, with 7 positions matching TRBD2. Germline V gene sequence: CDR1 MNHEY, CDR2 SVGAGI. The trim removed 5 bases at V and 5 bases at J, leaving 10 bases unmatched. The CDR3 has 15 residues. The CDR3, as DNA: TGTGCCAGCAGTAGACTAGCCGGCTTTCGAGATACGCAGTATTTT. Protein product: CASSRLAGFRDTQYF.

This CDR3 is CSAVWEFGYTF. The DNA for the CDR3 is TGCAGCGCTGTTTGGGAATTTGGCTACACCTTC. V and J are TRBV29-1 and TRBJ1-2; D ambiguous. The CDR3 runs 11 residues. Germline CDR1 is SQVTM and CDR2 is ANQGSEA. The germline V and J ends were trimmed by 7 bases and 7 bases, with 13 bases remaining between them.

The chain joins TRBV7-9 to TRBJ1-1; tentative D call: TRBD1 (5 bases). The V and J ends lost 5 bases and 1 base respectively, with 20 bases between them. Per germline, CDR1 SEHNR and CDR2 FQNEAQ (reference sequence). The CDR3 totals 17 residues. The CDR3 DNA follows: TGTGCCAGCAGCATAGGGGCGGGGGATTACAGGAACACTGAAGCTTTCTTT. Its protein product is CASSIGAGDYRNTEAFF.

V usage is TRBV27 and J usage is TRBJ1-4; D is unresolved. Trimming took off 3 bases at V and 7 bases at J, with 12 bases between the two ends. The germline V gene encodes CDR1 MNHEY and CDR2 SMNVEV (reference sequence). The CDR3 consists of 14 residues. CDR3 sequence: CASSLGQDGEKLFF. Here the CDR3 DNA reads TGTGCCAGCAGTTTGGGCCAGGACGGTGAAAAACTGTTTTTT.

V usage is TRBV27 and J usage is TRBJ1-5; TRBD1 agrees at 7 bases. CDR3 length equals 17 residues. CDR1 and CDR2 (germline): MNHEY, SMNVEV (reference sequence). J lost 3 bases, V lost 0 bases, and 8 bases had no gene match. CDR3 sequence (DNA): TGTGCCAGCAGTTTATCTGGGACAGCAACTCCCAATCAGCCCCAGCATTTT. This encodes CASSLSGTATPNQPQHF.

This clone has only a few counts. This chain links TRBV6-6 with TRBJ1-1; no clear D gene. This CDR3 is built from 12 residues. Germline-derived CDR1 and CDR2 are MNHNY and SVGAGI (reference sequence). The germline V and J ends were trimmed by 6 bases and 11 bases, with 16 bases remaining between them. The CDR3: CASRTPEGNAFF. CDR3 in DNA: TGTGCCAGCAGGACTCCAGAAGGCAACGCTTTCTTT.

The chain employs TRBV5-1 and TRBJ2-5; D may be TRBD1 (6 bases). The length of the CDR3 is 15 residues. Between the trimmed V and J ends, which lost 0 bases and 5 bases, there was a span of 14 bases. From germline, CDR1 is SGHRS and CDR2 YFSETQ. CDR3 amino acids: CASSLAPGDGETQYF. The CDR3 region has the DNA TGCGCCAGCAGCTTGGCCCCAGGGGACGGCGAGACCCAGTACTTC.

V is TRBV5-1 and J is TRBJ1-1; 7 bases line up with TRBD1. Per the germline V gene, CDR1 is SGHRS and CDR2 is YFSETQ. The V gene end was trimmed by 4 bases and the J gene end by 5 bases; junction bases not matched to a gene: 8. CDR3 length: 14 amino acids. For the CDR3, the DNA is TGCGCCAGCAGCGTAACAGGGGAGGGAACTGAAGCTTTCTTT. This sequence encodes CASSVTGEGTEAFF.

The chain joins TRBV6-4 to TRBJ1-6; possibly TRBD1 for D (5 bases). This CDR3 has 20 residues. From germline, CDR1 is MRHNA and CDR2 SNTAGT. Trimming took 0 bases from V and 9 from J, leaving 27 bases between them. CDR3 nucleotide sequence: TGTGCCAGCAGTGACTCGGGGGAACACCAAAGACAGTTGTTGGGTTCACCCCTCCACTTT. Amino acids: CASSDSGEHQRQLLGSPLHF.

Comment on this clone: This same CDR3 is encoded by further DNA sequences in the sample. The chain combines TRBV7-9 with TRBJ2-7; the match to TRBD1 covers 8 bases. The CDR3 has 13 residues. Germline values: CDR1 SEHNR, CDR2 FQNEAQ (reference sequence). J gave up 5 bases and V 1 base, and 1 base lay outside the gene matches. This CDR3 reads CASSLGQGNEQYF. CDR3 bases: TGTGCCAGCAGCTTAGGACAGGGGAACGAGCAGTACTTC.

To note about this clone: Other nucleotide sequences in the sample specify the same CDR3. The V and J genes are TRBV6-1 and TRBJ2-2; D gene unclear. The CDR3 runs to 14 residues. The germline V gene has CDR1 MNHNS and CDR2 SASEGT. V was shortened by 0 bases and J by 1 base, with 3 bases between the two germline ends. The CDR3 loop is CASSEARNTGELFF. In nucleotides, the CDR3 is TGTGCCAGCAGTGAAGCTAGGAACACCGGGGAGCTGTTTTTT.

This rearrangement joins TRBV19 to TRBJ1-5; TRBD1 aligns across 8 bases. Germline trimming cut 7 bases from V and 3 bases from J; bases unmatched to any gene: 11. This CDR3 has 16 amino acids. Germline V gene sequence: CDR1 LNHDA, CDR2 SQIVND (reference sequence). The CDR3 protein is CASNELTGGNNQPQHF. Written as DNA, the CDR3 is TGTGCCAGTAATGAACTCACAGGGGGAAACAATCAGCCCCAGCATTTT.

This chain uses TRBV2 with TRBJ1-2, with 10 bases matching TRBD1. CDR1 and CDR2 (germline): SNHLY, FYNNEI. Unmatched junction bases numbered 4, after V lost 6 bases and J lost 3 bases. This CDR3 has 14 amino acids. The CDR3 nucleotides read TGTGCCAGCAGAGGCGGGACAGGGGACTATGGCTACACCTTC. It encodes CASRGGTGDYGYTF.

In its sample, this clone was seen a few times. This chain links TRBV6-6 with TRBJ2-1; D is unresolved. V was trimmed by 2 bases and J by 5 bases, leaving 1 base between them. Germline CDR1 is MNHNY and CDR2 is SVGAGI (reference sequence). The CDR3 loop spans 11 amino acids. The CDR3 DNA reads as TGTGCCAGCAGTTACGACAATGAGCAGTTCTTC. It codes for CASSYDNEQFF.

This sequence joins TRBV7-6 and TRBJ1-1; no clear D gene. V was cut by 2 bases and J by 1 base, with 14 bases left in between. CDR3 length: 16 amino acids. Germline values: CDR1 SGHVS, CDR2 FNYEAQ. Here the CDR3 reads CASSLMVEGANTEAFF. The CDR3 bases are TGTGCCAGCAGCTTAATGGTAGAGGGCGCGAACACTGAAGCTTTCTTT.